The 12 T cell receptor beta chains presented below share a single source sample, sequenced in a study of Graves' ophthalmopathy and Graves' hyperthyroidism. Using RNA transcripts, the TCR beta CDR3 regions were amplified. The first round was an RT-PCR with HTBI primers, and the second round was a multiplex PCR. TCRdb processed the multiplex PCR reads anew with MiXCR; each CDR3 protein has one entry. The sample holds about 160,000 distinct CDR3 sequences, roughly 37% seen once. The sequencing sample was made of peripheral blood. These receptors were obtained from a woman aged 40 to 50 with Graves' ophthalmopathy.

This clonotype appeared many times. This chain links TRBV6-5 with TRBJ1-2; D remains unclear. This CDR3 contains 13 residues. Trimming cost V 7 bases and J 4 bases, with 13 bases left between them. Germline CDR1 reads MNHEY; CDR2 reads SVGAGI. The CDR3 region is CASTPTSSYGYTF. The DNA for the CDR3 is TGTGCCAGCACCCCCACCTCGAGCTATGGCTACACCTTC.

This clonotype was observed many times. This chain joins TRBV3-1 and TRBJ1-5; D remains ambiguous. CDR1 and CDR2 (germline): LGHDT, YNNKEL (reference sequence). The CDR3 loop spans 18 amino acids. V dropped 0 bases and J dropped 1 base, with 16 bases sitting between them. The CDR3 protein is CASSQESSPVMSNQPQHF. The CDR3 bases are TGTGCCAGCAGCCAAGAGTCAAGCCCGGTTATGAGCAATCAGCCCCAGCATTTT. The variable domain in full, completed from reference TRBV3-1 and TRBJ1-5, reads DTAVSQTPKYLVTQMGNDKSIKCEQNLGHDTMYWYKQDSKKFLKIMFSYNNKELIINETVPNRFSPKSPDKAHLNLHINSLELGDSAVYFCASSQESSPVMSNQPQHFGDGTRLSIL.

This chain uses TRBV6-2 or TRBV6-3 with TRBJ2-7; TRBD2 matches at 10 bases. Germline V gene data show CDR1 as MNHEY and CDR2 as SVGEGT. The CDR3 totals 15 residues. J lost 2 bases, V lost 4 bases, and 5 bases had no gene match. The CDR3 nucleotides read TGTGCCAGCAGTTCTCTAGCGGGAGACGCCTACGAGCAGTACTTC. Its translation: CASSSLAGDAYEQYF.

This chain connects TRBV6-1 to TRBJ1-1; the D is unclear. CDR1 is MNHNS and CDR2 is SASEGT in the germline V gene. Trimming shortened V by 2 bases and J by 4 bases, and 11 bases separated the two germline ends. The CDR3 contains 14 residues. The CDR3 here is CASSETGRGTEAFF. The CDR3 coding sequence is TGTGCCAGCAGTGAAACGGGGAGAGGCACTGAAGCTTTCTTT.

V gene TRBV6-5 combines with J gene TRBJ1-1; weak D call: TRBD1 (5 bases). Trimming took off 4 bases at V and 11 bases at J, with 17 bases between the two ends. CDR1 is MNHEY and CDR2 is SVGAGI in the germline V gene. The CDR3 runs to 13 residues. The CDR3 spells CASSSEDWGRAFF. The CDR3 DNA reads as TGTGCCAGCAGTTCCGAGGACTGGGGGAGGGCTTTCTTT.

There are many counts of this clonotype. The DNA for the CDR3 is TGTGCCAGCAGTTACGAGCGGGGGACAGGCATCCGCGAGACCCAGTACTTC. Protein: CASSYERGTGIRETQYF. The chain employs TRBV6-2 or TRBV6-3 and TRBJ2-5; D may correspond to TRBD1 or TRBD2 (8 bases each). Trimming removed 2 bases from V and 5 bases from J, with 21 bases in between. Germline values: CDR1 MNHEY, CDR2 SVGEGT. This CDR3 comprises 17 residues.

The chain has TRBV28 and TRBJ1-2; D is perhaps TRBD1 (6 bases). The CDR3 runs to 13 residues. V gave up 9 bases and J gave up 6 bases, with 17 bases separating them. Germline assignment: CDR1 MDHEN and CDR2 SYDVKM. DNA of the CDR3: TGTGCCAGTCAATGGACAGCGATTGATGGCTACACCTTC. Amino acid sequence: CASQWTAIDGYTF.

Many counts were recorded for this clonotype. The CDR3 nucleotides are TGTGCCAGCAGCGTAGCTCCGGGGGGCTACGAGCAGTACTTC. It is translated as CASSVAPGGYEQYF. V and J are TRBV9 and TRBJ2-7, with 7 nucleotides matching TRBD2. V lost 0 bases to trimming and J lost 3 bases; unmatched junction nucleotides: 3. The CDR3 is 14 amino acids. Germline V CDR1 and CDR2: SGDLS, YYNGEE. Using reference TRBV9 and TRBJ2-7 for the parts outside the CDR3, the full variable domain is DSGVTQTPKHLITATGQRVTLRCSPRSGDLSVYWYQQSLDQGLQFLIQYYNGEERAKGNILERFSAQQFPDLHSELNLSSLELGDSALYFCASSVAPGGYEQYFGPGTRLTVT.

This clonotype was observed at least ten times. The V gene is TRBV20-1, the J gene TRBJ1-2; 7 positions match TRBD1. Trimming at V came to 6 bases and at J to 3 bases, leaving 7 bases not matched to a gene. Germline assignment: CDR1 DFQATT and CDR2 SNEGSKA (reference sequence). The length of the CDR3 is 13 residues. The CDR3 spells CSAPPQGDYGYTF. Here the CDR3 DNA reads TGCAGTGCCCCACCGCAGGGGGACTATGGCTACACCTTC.

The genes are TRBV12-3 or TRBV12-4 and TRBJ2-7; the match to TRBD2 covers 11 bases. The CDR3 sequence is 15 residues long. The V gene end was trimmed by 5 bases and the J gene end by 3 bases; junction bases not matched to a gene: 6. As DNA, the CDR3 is TGTGCCAGCAGTCCGGGACTAGCGGACCGCTACGAGCAGTACTTC. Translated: CASSPGLADRYEQYF.

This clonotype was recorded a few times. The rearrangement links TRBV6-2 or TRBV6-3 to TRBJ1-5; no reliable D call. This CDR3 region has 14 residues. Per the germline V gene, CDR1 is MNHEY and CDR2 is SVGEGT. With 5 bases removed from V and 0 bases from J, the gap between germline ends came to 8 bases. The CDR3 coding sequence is TGTGCCAGCAGTGGAACCGGTAGCAATCAGCCCCAGCATTTT. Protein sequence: CASSGTGSNQPQHF.

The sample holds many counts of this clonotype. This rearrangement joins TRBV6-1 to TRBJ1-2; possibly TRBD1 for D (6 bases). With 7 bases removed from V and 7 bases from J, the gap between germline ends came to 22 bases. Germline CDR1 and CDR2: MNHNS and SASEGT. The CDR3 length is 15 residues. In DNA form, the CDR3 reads TGTGCCAGCAACCTGGACAGACCCAATTCGATTGGCTACACCTTC. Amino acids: CASNLDRPNSIGYTF.